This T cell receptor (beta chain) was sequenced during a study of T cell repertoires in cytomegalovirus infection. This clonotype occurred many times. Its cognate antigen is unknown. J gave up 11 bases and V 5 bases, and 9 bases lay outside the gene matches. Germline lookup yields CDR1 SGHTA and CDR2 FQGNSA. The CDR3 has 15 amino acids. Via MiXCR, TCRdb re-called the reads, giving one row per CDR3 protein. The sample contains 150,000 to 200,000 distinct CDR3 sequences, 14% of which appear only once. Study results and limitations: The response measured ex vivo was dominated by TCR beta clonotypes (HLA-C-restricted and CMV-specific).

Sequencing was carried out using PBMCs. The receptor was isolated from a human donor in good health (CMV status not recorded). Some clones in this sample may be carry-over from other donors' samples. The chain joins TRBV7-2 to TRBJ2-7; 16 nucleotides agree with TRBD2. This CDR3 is CASSPGTSGRAGEYF. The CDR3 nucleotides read TGTGCCAGCAGCCCCGGGACTAGCGGGAGGGCCGGGGAGTACTTC.